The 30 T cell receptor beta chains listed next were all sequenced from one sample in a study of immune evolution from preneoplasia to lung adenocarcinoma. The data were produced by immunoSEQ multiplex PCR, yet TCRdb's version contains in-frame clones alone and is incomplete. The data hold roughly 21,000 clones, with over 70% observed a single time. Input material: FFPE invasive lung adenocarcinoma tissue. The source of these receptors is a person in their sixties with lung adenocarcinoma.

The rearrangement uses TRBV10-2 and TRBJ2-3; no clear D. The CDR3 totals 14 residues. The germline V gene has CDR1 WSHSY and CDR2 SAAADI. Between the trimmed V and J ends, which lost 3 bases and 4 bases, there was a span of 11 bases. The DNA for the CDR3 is TGCGCCAGCAGTGATACCGGTCGGTCAGATACGCAGTATTTT. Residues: CASSDTGRSDTQYF.

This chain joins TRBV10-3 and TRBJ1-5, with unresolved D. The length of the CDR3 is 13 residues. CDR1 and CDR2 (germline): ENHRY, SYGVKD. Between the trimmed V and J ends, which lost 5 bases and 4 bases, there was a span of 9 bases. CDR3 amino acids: CAISTEENQPQHF. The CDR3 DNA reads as TGTGCCATCAGTACAGAAGAGAATCAGCCCCAGCATTTT.

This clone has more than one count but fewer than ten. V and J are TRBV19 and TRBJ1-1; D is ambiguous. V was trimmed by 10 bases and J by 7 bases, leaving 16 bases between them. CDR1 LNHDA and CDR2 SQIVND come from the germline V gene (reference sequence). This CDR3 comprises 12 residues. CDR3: CATQTSTFEAFF. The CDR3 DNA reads TGTGCCACCCAGACATCGACCTTTGAAGCTTTCTTT.

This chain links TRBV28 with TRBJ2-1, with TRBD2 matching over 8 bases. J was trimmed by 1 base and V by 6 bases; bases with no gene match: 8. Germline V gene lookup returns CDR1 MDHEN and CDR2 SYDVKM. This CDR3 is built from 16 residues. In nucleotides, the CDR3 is TGTGCCAGCAGCCCAGCGGGAGAAGGGTCCTACAATGAGCAGTTCTTC. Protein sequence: CASSPAGEGSYNEQFF.

CDR3 sequence reads: CASSFPGQFYGYTF. The CDR3 nucleotides read TGTGCCAGCAGCTTCCCGGGACAATTCTATGGCTACACCTTC. This chain joins TRBV7-2 and TRBJ1-2; TRBD1 might be the D (6 bases). CDR3 length equals 14 residues. Trimming shortened V by 3 bases and J by 4 bases, and 12 bases separated the two germline ends. CDR1 and CDR2 (germline): SGHTA, FQGNSA.

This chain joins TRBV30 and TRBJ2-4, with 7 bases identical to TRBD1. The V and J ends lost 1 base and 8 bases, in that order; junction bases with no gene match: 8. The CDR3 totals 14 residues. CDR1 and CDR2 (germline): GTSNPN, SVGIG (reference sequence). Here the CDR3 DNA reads TGTGCCTGGAGTGCCCCAGGGGGAATGGACATTCAGTACTTC. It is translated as CAWSAPGGMDIQYF.

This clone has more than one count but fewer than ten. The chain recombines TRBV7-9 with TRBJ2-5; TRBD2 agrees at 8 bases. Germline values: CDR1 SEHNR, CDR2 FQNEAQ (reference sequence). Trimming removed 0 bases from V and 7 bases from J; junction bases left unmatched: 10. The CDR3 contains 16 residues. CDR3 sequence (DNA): TGTGCCAGCAGCTTAGCAGGGGCGGGAGGCCCTGGGACCCAGTACTTC. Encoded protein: CASSLAGAGGPGTQYF.

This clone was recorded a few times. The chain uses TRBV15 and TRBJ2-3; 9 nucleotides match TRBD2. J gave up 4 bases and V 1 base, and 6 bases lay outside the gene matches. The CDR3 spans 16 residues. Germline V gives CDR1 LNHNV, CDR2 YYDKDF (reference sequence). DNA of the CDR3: TGTGCCACCAGCAGAGCGGCGGGAGGGCCCCCAGATACGCAGTATTTT. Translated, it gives CATSRAAGGPPDTQYF.

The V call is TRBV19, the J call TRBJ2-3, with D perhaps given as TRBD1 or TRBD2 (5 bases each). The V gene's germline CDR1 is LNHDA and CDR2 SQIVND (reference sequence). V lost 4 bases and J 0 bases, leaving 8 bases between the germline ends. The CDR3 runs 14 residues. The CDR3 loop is CASSRGWSTDTQYF. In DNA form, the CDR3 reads TGTGCCAGTAGTAGGGGGTGGAGCACAGATACGCAGTATTTT.

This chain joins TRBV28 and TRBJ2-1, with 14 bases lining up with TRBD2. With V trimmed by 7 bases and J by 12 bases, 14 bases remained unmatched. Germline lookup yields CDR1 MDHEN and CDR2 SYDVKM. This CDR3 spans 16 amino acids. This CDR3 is CASTSPSTGLAGVQFF. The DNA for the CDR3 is TGTGCCAGCACTTCCCCGTCCACGGGACTAGCGGGAGTGCAGTTCTTC.

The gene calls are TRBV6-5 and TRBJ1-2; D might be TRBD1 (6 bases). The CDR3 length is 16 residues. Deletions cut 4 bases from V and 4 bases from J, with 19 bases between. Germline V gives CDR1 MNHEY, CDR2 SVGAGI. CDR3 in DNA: TGTGCCAGCAGTTGGGGGCGGGGAACGTCGGGCTATGGCTACACCTTC. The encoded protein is CASSWGRGTSGYGYTF.

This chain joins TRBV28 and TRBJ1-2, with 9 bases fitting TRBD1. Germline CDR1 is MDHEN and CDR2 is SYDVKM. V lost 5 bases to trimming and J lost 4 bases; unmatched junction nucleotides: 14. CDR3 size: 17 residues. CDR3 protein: CASSLGVQGARSYGYTF. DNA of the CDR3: TGTGCCAGCAGTCTAGGGGTACAGGGGGCGCGGAGCTATGGCTACACCTTC.

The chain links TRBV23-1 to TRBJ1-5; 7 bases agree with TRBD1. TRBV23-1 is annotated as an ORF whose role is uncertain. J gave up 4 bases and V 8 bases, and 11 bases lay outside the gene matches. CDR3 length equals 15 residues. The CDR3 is CASRNTGDNNQPQHF. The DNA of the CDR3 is TGCGCCAGCCGCAACACAGGGGATAATAATCAGCCCCAGCATTTT.

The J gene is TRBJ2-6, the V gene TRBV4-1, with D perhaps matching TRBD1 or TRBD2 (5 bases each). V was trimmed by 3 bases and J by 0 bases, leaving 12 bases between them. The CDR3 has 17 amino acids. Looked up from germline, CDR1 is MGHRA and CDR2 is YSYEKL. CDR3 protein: CASSHGTTNSGANVLTF. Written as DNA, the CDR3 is TGCGCCAGCAGCCACGGGACGACAAACTCTGGGGCCAACGTCCTGACTTTC.

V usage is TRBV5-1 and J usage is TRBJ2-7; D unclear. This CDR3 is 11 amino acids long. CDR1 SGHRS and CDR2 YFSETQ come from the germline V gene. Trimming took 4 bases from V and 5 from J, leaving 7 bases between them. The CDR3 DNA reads TGCGCCAGCAGCGATCTCAACGAGCAGTACTTC. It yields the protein CASSDLNEQYF.

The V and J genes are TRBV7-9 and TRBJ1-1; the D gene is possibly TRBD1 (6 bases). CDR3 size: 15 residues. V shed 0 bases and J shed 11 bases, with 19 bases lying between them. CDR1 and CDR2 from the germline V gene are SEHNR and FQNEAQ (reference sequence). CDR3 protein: CASSLAGDTLLRAFF. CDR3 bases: TGTGCCAGCAGCTTAGCCGGGGACACCCTACTGCGGGCTTTCTTT.

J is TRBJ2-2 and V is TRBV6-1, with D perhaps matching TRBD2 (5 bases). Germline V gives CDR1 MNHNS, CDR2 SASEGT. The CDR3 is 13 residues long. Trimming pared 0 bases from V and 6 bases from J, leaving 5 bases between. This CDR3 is CASSEAEAGELFF. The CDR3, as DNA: TGTGCCAGCAGTGAAGCGGAGGCCGGGGAGCTGTTTTTT.

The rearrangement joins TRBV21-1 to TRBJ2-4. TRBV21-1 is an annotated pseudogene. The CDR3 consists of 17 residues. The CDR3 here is CASSKASRTLAKNIQYF. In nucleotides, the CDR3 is TGTGCCAGCAGCAAAGCGAGTCGGACCCTAGCCAAAAACATTCAGTACTTC.

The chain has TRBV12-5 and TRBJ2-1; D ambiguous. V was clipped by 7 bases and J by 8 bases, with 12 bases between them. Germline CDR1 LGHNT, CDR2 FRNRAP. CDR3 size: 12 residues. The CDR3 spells CASAPHRDEQFF. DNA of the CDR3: TGTGCTAGTGCCCCGCACCGGGATGAGCAGTTCTTC.

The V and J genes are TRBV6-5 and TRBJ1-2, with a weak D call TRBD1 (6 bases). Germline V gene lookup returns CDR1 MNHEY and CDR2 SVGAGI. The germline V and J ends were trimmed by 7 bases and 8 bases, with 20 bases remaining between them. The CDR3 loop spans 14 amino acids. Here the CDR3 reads CASIGGGTRGGYTF. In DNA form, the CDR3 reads TGTGCCAGCATCGGGGGGGGCACTCGGGGAGGCTACACCTTC.

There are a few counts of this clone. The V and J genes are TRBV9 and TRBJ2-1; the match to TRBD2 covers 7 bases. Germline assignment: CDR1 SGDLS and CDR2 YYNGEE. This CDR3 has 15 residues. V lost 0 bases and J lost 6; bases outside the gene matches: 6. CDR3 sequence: CASSVDGRTLNEQFF. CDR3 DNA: TGTGCCAGCAGCGTAGACGGGAGGACCCTCAATGAGCAGTTCTTC. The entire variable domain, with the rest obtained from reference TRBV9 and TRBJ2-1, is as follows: DSGVTQTPKHLITATGQRVTLRCSPRSGDLSVYWYQQSLDQGLQFLIQYYNGEERAKGNILERFSAQQFPDLHSELNLSSLELGDSALYFCASSVDGRTLNEQFFGPGTRLTVL.

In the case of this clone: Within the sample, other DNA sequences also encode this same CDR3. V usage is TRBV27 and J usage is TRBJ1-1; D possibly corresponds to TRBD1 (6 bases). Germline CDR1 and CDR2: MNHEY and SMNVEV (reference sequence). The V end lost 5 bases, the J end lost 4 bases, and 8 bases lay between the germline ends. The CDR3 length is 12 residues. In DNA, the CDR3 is TGTGCCAGCAGTGAGGGGGGCACTGAAGCTTTCTTT. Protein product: CASSEGGTEAFF.

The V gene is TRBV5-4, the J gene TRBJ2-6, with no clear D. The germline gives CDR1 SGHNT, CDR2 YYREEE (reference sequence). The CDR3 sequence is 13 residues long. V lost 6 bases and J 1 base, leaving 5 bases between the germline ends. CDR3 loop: CASMPSGANVLTF. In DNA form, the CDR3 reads TGTGCCAGCATGCCGTCTGGGGCCAACGTCCTGACTTTC.

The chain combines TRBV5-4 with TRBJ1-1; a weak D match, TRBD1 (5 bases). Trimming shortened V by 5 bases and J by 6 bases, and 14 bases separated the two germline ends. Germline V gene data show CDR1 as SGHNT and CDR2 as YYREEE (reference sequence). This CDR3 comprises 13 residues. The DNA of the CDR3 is TGTGCCAGCAGATCAGTCGGGGGGGCTGAAGCTTTCTTT. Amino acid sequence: CASRSVGGAEAFF. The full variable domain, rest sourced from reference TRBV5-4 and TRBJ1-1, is ETGVTQSPTHLIKTRGQQVTLRCSSQSGHNTVSWYQQALGQGPQFIFQYYREEENGRGNFPPRFSGLQFPNYSSELNVNALELDDSALYLCASRSVGGAEAFFGQGTRLTVV.

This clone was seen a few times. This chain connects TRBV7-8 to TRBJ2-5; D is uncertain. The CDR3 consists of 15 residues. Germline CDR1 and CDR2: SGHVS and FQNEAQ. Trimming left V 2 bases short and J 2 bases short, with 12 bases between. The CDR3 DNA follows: TGTGCCAGCAGCTTATACGGGTCTAGACAAGAGACCCAGTACTTC. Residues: CASSLYGSRQETQYF.

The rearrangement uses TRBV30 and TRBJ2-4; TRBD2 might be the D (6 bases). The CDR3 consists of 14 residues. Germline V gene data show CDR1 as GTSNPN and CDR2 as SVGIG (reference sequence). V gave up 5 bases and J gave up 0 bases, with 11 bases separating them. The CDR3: CAWESEGAKNIQYF. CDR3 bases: TGTGCCTGGGAATCGGAGGGAGCCAAAAACATTCAGTACTTC.

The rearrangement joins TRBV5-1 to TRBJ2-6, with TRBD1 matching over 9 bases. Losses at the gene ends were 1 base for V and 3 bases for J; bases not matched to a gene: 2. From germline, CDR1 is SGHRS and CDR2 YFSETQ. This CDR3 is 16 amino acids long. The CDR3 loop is CASSLRQGVGANVLTF. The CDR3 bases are TGCGCCAGCAGCTTGAGACAGGGGGTTGGGGCCAACGTCCTGACTTTC.

CDR3 in amino acids: CASSYSTAPGAGYTF. CDR3 nucleotide sequence: TGTGCCAGCAGTTACTCGACAGCCCCGGGAGCTGGCTACACCTTC. The rearrangement joins TRBV6-6 to TRBJ1-2, with TRBD1 as a possible D gene (5 bases). The CDR3 spans 15 residues. Germline loops: CDR1 MNHNY, CDR2 SVGAGI (reference sequence). The germline V and J ends were trimmed by 0 bases and 7 bases, with 15 bases remaining between them.

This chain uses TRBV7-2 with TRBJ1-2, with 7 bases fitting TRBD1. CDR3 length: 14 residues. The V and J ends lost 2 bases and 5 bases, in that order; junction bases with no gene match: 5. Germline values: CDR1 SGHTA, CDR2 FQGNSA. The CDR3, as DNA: TGTGCCAGCAGCTTAAGCCCAGGGGGATATGGCTACACCTTC. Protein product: CASSLSPGGYGYTF. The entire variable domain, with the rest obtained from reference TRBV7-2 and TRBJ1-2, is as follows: GAGVSQSPSNKVTEKGKDVELRCDPISGHTALYWYRQSLGQGLEFLIYFQGNSAPDKSGLPSDRFSAERTGGSVSTLTIQRTQQEDSAVYLCASSLSPGGYGYTFGSGTRLTVV.

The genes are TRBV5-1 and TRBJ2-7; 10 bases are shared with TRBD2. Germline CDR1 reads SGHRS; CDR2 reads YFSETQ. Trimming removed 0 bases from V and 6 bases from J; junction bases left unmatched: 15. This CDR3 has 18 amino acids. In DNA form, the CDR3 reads TGCGCCAGCAGCTTGGTCCCTAGCGGGAGTCTTTCATCGTCCGAGCAGTACTTC. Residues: CASSLVPSGSLSSSEQYF.